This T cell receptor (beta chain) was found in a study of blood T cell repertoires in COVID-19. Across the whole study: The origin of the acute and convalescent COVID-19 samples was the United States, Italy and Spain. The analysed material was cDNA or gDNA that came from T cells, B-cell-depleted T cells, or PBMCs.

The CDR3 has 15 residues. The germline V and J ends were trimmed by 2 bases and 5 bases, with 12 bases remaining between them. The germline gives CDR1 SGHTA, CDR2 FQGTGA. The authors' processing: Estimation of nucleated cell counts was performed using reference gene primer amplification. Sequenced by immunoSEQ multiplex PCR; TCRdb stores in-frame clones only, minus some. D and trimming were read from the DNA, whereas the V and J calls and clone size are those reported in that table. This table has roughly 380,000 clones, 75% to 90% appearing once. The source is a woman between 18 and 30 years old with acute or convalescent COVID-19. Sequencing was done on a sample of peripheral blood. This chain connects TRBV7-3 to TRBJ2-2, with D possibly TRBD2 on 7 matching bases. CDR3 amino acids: CASSLRGAPTGELFF. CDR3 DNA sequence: TGTGCCAGCAGCTTACGGGGGGCGCCTACCGGGGAGCTGTTTTTT.